This is a list of T cell receptor beta chains from one sample in a study of T cell responses to AZD1222 COVID-19 vaccine. Here immunoSEQ multiplex PCR was the method, and the copy in TCRdb shows in-frame clones only, minus some. The top ten clones hold roughly 1.6% of a sample with about 130,000 clones, more than 70% of them seen once. The source was peripheral blood, collected on day 0 of AZD1222 vaccination. Receptors were obtained from an adult in good health. Each CDR3 is given with its conserved first and last residue. D genes are given only for firm matches. Clone size appears in some rows only: once, few, many, or a class for an expanded clone.

v_gene: TRBV27; j_gene: TRBJ2-7; d_gene: -; abundance: -; CDR3aa: CASSFGQTYEQYF; CDR3nt: TGTGCCAGCAGTTTCGGCCAGACCTACGAGCAGTACTTC
v_gene: TRBV2; j_gene: TRBJ2-7; d_gene: -; abundance: -; CDR3aa: CASSSIGPYEQYF; CDR3nt: TGTGCCAGCAGTAGTATCGGACCCTACGAGCAGTACTTC
v_gene: TRBV5-1; j_gene: TRBJ1-6; d_gene: -; abundance: -; CDR3aa: CASSLGTPDGSPLHF; CDR3nt: TGCGCCAGCAGCTTGGGGACCCCGGACGGATCACCCCTCCACTTT
v_gene: TRBV11-1; j_gene: TRBJ1-1; d_gene: -; abundance: -; CDR3aa: CASSLYDGNTEAFF; CDR3nt: TGTGCCAGCAGCCTTTACGACGGGAACACTGAAGCTTTCTTT
v_gene: TRBV24-1; j_gene: TRBJ2-7; d_gene: -; abundance: -; CDR3aa: CATSSGTGADEQYF; CDR3nt: TGTGCCACCAGTTCCGGGACTGGAGCCGACGAGCAGTACTTC
v_gene: TRBV29-1; j_gene: TRBJ1-1; d_gene: -; abundance: -; CDR3aa: CSVQMIAGDGDTEAFF; CDR3nt: TGCAGCGTCCAAATGATAGCGGGGGACGGCGACACTGAAGCTTTCTTT
v_gene: TRBV19; j_gene: TRBJ2-7; d_gene: -; abundance: -; CDR3aa: CASSIEGAADEQYF; CDR3nt: TGTGCCAGTAGTATAGAGGGTGCTGCGGACGAGCAGTACTTC
v_gene: TRBV20-1; j_gene: TRBJ2-7; d_gene: -; abundance: -; CDR3aa: CSAGYEQYF; CDR3nt: TGCAGTGCGGGCTACGAGCAGTACTTC
v_gene: TRBV9; j_gene: TRBJ2-7; d_gene: TRBD2; abundance: once; CDR3aa: CASSVGLADEQYF; CDR3nt: TGTGCCAGCAGCGTAGGACTAGCGGACGAGCAGTACTTC
v_gene: TRBV19; j_gene: TRBJ2-7; d_gene: TRBD2; abundance: -; CDR3aa: CATNPTSGRNEQYF; CDR3nt: TGTGCCACCAACCCAACTAGCGGGCGCAACGAGCAGTACTTC
v_gene: TRBV18; j_gene: TRBJ2-7; d_gene: TRBD1; abundance: -; CDR3aa: CASPPGQGYLYEQYF; CDR3nt: TGTGCCAGTCCCCCGGGACAGGGGTATCTATACGAGCAGTACTTC
v_gene: TRBV10-1; j_gene: TRBJ1-2; d_gene: TRBD1; abundance: -; CDR3aa: CASSDVHRGSYGYTF; CDR3nt: TGCGCCAGCAGTGACGTGCACAGGGGGTCCTATGGCTACACCTTC
v_gene: TRBV19; j_gene: TRBJ2-2; d_gene: -; abundance: -; CDR3aa: CASTRGQNTGELFF; CDR3nt: TGTGCCAGTACCCGGGGACAGAACACCGGGGAGCTGTTTTTT
v_gene: TRBV28; j_gene: TRBJ1-2; d_gene: -; abundance: -; CDR3aa: CASNRQTNYGYTF; CDR3nt: TGTGCCAGCAACCGACAGACTAACTATGGCTACACCTTC
v_gene: TRBV27; j_gene: TRBJ2-4; d_gene: TRBD1; abundance: -; CDR3aa: CASSLIGQGVAKNIQYF; CDR3nt: TGTGCCAGCAGTTTAATTGGACAGGGGGTAGCCAAAAACATTCAGTACTTC
v_gene: TRBV19; j_gene: TRBJ2-7; d_gene: -; abundance: -; CDR3aa: CASSLRPDFFGEQYF; CDR3nt: TGTGCCAGTAGTCTCCGACCCGACTTCTTTGGGGAGCAGTACTTC
v_gene: TRBV19; j_gene: TRBJ2-1; d_gene: -; abundance: -; CDR3aa: CASSIQGGYNEQFF; CDR3nt: TGTGCCAGTAGTATCCAGGGTGGTTACAATGAGCAGTTCTTC
v_gene: TRBV9; j_gene: TRBJ2-2; d_gene: TRBD2; abundance: -; CDR3aa: CASSVSGRAGELFF; CDR3nt: TGTGCCAGCAGCGTAAGCGGGAGGGCGGGGGAGCTGTTTTTT
v_gene: TRBV27; j_gene: TRBJ2-7; d_gene: TRBD2; abundance: -; CDR3aa: CASSLMDEAGEQYF; CDR3nt: TGTGCCAGCAGTTTAATGGACGAAGCGGGAGAGCAGTACTTC
v_gene: TRBV6-4; j_gene: TRBJ2-1; d_gene: TRBD2; abundance: -; CDR3aa: CASSRPGLAGVSEQFF; CDR3nt: TGTGCCAGCAGTCGACCGGGACTAGCGGGAGTAAGTGAGCAGTTCTTC
v_gene: TRBV12-5; j_gene: TRBJ2-7; d_gene: -; abundance: once; CDR3aa: CASGLVIGRNYEQYF; CDR3nt: TGTGCTAGTGGTTTGGTAATAGGGCGAAACTACGAGCAGTACTTC
v_gene: TRBV27; j_gene: TRBJ2-1; d_gene: TRBD1; abundance: once; CDR3aa: CASTFRGTGCEQFF; CDR3nt: TGTGCCAGCACCTTTAGGGGGACAGGGTGTGAGCAGTTCTTC
v_gene: TRBV5-1; j_gene: TRBJ2-1; d_gene: -; abundance: -; CDR3aa: CASSLGDSPYNEQFF; CDR3nt: TGCGCCAGCAGCTTAGGGGACTCCCCCTACAATGAGCAGTTCTTC